This T cell receptor (beta chain) is drawn from a study of T-cell memory formation after mild COVID-19. This CDR3 has 14 residues. The J segment lost 7 bases and the V segment lost 7 bases, leaving 12 bases of the junction unmatched. CDR1 and CDR2 (germline): MNHEY, SVGEGT. General study findings and limits: Second-wave clones peaking on day 37 lacked confirmed SARS-CoV-2 specificity. Day 15 to 85 contractors were CD4/CD8 balanced; later expanders leaned CD4+.

Remarks on this clonotype: Its antigen is not known.

From the 5' RACE reads, TCRdb called clonotypes with MiXCR, one entry per CDR3 protein. Among approximately 300,000 distinct CDR3 sequences listed, roughly 19% were seen once. This clonotype was obtained from a young man who had mild COVID-19 (a few samples of this study predate the infection). Cell type and time point are not known. The chain carries TRBV6-2 or TRBV6-3 and TRBJ2-5; TRBD1 agrees at 7 bases. Sequencing used PBMCs or a T cell subset sorted from them (not recorded which). The CDR3 DNA follows: TGTGCCAGCACCAGAGGGACAGCAAGATTGACCCAGTACTTC. Encoded protein: CASTRGTARLTQYF.